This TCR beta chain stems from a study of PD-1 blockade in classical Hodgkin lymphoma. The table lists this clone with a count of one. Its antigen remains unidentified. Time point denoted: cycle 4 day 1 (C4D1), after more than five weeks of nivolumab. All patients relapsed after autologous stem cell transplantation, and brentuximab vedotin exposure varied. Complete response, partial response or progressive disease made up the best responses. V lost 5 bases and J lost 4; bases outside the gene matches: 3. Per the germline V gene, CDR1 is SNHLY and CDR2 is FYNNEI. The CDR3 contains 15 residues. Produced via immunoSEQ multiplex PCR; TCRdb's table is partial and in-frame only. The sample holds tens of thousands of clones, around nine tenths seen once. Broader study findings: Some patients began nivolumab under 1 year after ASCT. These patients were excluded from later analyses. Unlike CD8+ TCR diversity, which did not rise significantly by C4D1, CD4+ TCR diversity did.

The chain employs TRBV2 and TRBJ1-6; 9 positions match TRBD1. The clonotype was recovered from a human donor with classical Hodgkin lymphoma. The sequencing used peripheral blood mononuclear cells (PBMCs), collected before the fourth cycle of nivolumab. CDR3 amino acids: CASSRTGEYNSPLHF. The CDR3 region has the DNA TGTGCCAGCAGTAGGACAGGGGAATATAATTCACCCCTCCACTTT.